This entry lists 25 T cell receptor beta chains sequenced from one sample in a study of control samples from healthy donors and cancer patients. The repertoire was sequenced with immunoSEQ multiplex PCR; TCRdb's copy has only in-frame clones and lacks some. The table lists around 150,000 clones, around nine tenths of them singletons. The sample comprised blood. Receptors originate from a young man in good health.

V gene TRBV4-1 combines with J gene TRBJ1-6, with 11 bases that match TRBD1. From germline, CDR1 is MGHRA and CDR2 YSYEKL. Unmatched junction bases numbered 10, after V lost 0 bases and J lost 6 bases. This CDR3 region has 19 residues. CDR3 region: CASSQDPGQGVAFNSPLHF. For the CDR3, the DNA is TGCGCCAGCAGCCAAGATCCGGGACAGGGGGTGGCCTTTAATTCACCCCTCCACTTT.

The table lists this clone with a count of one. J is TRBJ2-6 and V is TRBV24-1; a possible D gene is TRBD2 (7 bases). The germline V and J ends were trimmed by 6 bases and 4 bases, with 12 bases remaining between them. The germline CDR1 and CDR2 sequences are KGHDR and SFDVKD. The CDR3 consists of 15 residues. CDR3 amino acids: CATSLGGAGANVLTF. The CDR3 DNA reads TGTGCCACCAGTTTAGGGGGGGCCGGGGCCAACGTCCTGACTTTC.

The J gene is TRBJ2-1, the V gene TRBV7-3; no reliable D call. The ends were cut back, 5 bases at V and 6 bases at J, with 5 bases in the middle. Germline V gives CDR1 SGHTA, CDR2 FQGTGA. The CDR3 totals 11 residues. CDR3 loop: CASSVGNEQFF. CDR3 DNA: TGTGCCAGCAGCGTAGGCAATGAGCAGTTCTTC.

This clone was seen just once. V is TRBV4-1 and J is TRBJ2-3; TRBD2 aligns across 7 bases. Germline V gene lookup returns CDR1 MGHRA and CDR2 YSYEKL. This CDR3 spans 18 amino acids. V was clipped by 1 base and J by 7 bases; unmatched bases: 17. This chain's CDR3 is CASSQVDGRTYDVHTQYF. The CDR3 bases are TGCGCCAGCAGCCAAGTGGACGGGAGGACCTACGATGTGCATACGCAGTATTTT.

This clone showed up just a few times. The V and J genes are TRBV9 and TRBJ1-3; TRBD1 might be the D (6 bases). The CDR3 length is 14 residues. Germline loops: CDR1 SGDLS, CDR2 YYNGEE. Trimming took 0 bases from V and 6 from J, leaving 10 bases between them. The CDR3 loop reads CASSVGGRENTIYF. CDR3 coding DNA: TGTGCCAGCAGCGTAGGGGGGCGAGAAAACACCATATATTTT.

The CDR3 spells CASSYSGGTGANVLTF. CDR3 bases: TGTGCCAGCAGCTACTCCGGTGGAACCGGGGCCAACGTCCTGACTTTC. The chain is built from TRBV5-4 and TRBJ2-6; no firm D call. The V gene's germline CDR1 is SGHNT and CDR2 YYREEE (reference sequence). V lost 3 bases and J lost 4, with 14 bases in between. This CDR3 is 16 amino acids long.

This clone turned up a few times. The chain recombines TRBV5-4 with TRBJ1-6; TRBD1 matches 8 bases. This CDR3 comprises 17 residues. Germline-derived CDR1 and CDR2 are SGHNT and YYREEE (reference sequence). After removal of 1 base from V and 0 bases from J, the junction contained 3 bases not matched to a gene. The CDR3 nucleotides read TGTGCCAGCAGCTTGTCCCAGGGGGCCTCCTATAATTCACCCCTCCACTTT. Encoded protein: CASSLSQGASYNSPLHF. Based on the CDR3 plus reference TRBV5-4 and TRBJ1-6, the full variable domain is ETGVTQSPTHLIKTRGQQVTLRCSSQSGHNTVSWYQQALGQGPQFIFQYYREEENGRGNFPPRFSGLQFPNYSSELNVNALELDDSALYLCASSLSQGASYNSPLHFGNGTRLTVT.

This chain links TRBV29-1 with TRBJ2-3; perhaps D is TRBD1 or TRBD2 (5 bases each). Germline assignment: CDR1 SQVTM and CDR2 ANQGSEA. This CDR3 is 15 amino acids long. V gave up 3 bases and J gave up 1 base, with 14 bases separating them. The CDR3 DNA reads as TGCAGCGTTGAGAGGGCAGGGCAAGGCACAGATACGCAGTATTTT. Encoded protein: CSVERAGQGTDTQYF.

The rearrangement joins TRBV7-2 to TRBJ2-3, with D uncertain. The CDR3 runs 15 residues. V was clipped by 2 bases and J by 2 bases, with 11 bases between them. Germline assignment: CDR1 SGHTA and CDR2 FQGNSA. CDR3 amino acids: CASSLLGRSTDTQYF. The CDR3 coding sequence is TGTGCCAGCAGCTTATTAGGCAGGTCCACAGATACGCAGTATTTT.

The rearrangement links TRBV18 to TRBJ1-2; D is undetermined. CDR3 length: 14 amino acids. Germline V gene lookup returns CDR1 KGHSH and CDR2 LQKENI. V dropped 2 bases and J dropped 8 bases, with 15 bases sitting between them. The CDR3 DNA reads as TGTGCCAGCTCACCAGATGGGTTCCCCCTCGGCTACACCTTC. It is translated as CASSPDGFPLGYTF.

CDR3 sequence: CASSRRDSSYNEQFF. The CDR3 DNA follows: TGTGCCAGCAGCCGCCGGGACTCCTCCTACAATGAGCAGTTCTTC. This sequence joins TRBV5-4 and TRBJ2-1; TRBD2 is a possible D gene (6 bases). This CDR3 comprises 15 residues. From germline, CDR1 is SGHNT and CDR2 YYREEE (reference sequence). The ends were cut back, 4 bases at V and 0 bases at J, with 11 bases in the middle.

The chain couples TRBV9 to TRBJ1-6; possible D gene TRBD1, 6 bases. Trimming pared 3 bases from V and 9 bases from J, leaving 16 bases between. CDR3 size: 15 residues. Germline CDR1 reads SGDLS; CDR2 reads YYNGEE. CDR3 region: CASSARALRGSPLHF. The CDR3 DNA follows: TGTGCCAGCAGCGCCAGGGCTCTCAGGGGTTCACCCCTCCACTTT.

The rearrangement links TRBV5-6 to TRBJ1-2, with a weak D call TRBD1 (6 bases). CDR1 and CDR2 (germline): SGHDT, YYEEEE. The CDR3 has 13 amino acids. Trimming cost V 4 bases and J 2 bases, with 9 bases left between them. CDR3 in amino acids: CASSPTGNYGYTF. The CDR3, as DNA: TGTGCCAGCAGCCCTACAGGGAACTATGGCTACACCTTC.

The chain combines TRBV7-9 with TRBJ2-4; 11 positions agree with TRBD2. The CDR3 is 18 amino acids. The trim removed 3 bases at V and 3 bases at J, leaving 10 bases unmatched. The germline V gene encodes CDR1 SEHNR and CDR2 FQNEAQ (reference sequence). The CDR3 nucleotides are TGTGCCAGCAGCTTTGGTAGCGGGAGGGCCCTCGGCAAAAACATTCAGTACTTC. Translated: CASSFGSGRALGKNIQYF.

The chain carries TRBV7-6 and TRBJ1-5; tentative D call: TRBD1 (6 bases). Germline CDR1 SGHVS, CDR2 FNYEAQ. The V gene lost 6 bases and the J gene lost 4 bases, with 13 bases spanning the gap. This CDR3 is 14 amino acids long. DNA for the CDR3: TGTGCCAGCAGTTCAGGGGTGTCTAATCAGCCCCAGCATTTT. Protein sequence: CASSSGVSNQPQHF.

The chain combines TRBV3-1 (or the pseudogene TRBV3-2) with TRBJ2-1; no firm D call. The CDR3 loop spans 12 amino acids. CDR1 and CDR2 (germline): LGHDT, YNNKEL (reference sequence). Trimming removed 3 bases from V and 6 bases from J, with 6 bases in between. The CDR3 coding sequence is TGTGCCAGCAGCCATCTAGGCAATGAGCAGTTCTTC. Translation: CASSHLGNEQFF.

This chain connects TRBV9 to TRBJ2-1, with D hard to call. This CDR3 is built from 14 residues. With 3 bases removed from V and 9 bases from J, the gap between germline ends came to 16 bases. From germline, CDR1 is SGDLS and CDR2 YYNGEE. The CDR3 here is CASSARPVPFEQFF. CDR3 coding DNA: TGTGCCAGCAGCGCACGCCCTGTTCCGTTTGAGCAGTTCTTC.

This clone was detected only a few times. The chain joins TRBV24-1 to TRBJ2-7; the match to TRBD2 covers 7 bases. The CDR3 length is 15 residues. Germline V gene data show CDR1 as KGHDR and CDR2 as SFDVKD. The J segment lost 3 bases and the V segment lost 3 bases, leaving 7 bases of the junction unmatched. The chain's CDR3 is CATSDPAGGSYEQYF. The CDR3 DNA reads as TGTGCCACCAGTGATCCCGCCGGGGGGAGCTACGAGCAGTACTTC.

The CDR3 is CASSPAGGHNEQFF. CDR3 nucleotides: TGTGCCAGCAGCCCAGCGGGGGGCCACAATGAGCAGTTCTTC. The gene calls are TRBV4-2 and TRBJ2-1, with 9 bases matching TRBD2. Germline V gene sequence: CDR1 LGHNA, CDR2 YNFKEQ. V lost 4 bases to trimming and J lost 5 bases; unmatched junction nucleotides: 3. This CDR3 spans 14 amino acids.

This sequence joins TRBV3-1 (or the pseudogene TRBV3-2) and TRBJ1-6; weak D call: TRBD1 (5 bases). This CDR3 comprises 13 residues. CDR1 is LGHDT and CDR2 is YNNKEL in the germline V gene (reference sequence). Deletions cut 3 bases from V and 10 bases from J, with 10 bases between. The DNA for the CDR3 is TGTGCCAGCAGCCACAGGGAAAGGTCACCCCTCCACTTT. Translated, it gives CASSHRERSPLHF.

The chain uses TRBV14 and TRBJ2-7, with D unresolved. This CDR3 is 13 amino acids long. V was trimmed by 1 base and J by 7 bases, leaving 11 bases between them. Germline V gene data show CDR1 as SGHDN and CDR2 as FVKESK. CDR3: CASSQGDGWEQYF. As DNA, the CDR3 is TGTGCCAGCAGCCAAGGAGACGGGTGGGAGCAGTACTTC.

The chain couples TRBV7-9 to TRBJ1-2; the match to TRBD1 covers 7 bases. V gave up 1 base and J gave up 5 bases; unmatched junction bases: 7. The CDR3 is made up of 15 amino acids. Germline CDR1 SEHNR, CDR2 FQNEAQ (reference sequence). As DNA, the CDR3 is TGTGCCAGCAGCTTAGGGTTACTCAGGGGGTATGGCTACACCTTC. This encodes CASSLGLLRGYGYTF.

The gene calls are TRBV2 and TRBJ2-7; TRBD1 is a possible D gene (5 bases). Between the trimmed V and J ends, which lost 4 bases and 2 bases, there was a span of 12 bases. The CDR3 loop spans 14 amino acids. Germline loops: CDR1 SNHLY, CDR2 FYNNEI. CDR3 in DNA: TGTGCCAGCAGTGTATTGGAAGGGGCCTACGAGCAGTACTTC. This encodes CASSVLEGAYEQYF.

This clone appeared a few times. CDR3 loop: CASSLGALYGYTF. The DNA for the CDR3 is TGTGCCAGCAGTTTAGGGGCCTTATATGGCTACACCTTC. The rearrangement links TRBV12-3 or TRBV12-4 to TRBJ1-2; no firm D call. Deletions cut 1 base from V and 5 bases from J, with 8 bases between. The CDR3 is 13 residues long.

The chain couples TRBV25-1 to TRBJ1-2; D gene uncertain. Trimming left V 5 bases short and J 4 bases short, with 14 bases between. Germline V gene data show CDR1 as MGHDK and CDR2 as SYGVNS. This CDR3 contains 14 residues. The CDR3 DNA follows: TGTGCCAGCAGTCTAGGAGGACGGGTCTATGGCTACACCTTC. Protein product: CASSLGGRVYGYTF.